The sequence of this T cell receptor beta chain was determined in a study of prognosis after radiotherapy for stage I lung cancer. Turning to the study itself: Enrollment of stage I non-small cell lung cancer patients ran from early 2018 to early 2019. Broader study findings: The study found that unique TCR clone counts fell after stereotactic body radiation therapy, median around 10,000 versus 6,500.

The authors amplified TCR beta CDR3 from genomic DNA using two-round multiplex PCR. Individual primers that were specific to each TRBV and TRBJ gene served in first-round PCR. TCRdb itself ran the multiplex PCR reads through MiXCR, one entry per CDR3 protein. The sample lists 9,000 to 13,000 distinct CDR3 sequences; about 54% were seen once. CDR3 length: 14 amino acids. Germline V gene sequence: CDR1 MDHEN, CDR2 SYDVKM. V was trimmed by 2 bases and J by 2 bases, leaving 9 bases between them. There were around 6.6 milliliters of peripheral blood drawn at each of two time points. This clonotype was counted a single time. Antigen specificity is unknown.

The sequenced sample was PBMCs, obtained before or after stereotactic body radiation therapy (not recorded which). This chain links TRBV28 with TRBJ1-2; D is unclear. This TCR came from a donor aged 50 or older with non-small cell lung cancer. CDR3 DNA sequence: TGTGCCAGCAGTTTACACACGGGAAACTATGGCTACACCTTC. This codes for CASSLHTGNYGYTF.